The present T cell receptor (beta chain) was sequenced within a study of spatial heterogeneity in lung cancer. Study information: The correlation between TCR transcript counts in tumor regions and a T cell module score from matched bulk RNA-seq was strong. The study's findings and limits: For expanded intratumoral alpha and beta TCRs, counts tracked tumor mutation counts.

The CDR3 has 16 amino acids. V was cut by 5 bases and J by 0 bases, with 17 bases left in between. Germline V CDR1 and CDR2: DFQATT, SNEGSKA (reference sequence). Each TCR cDNA molecule bore a unique molecular identifier. TCRdb ran MiXCR on the 5' RACE reads and lists one entry per CDR3 protein. Among 7,500 to 10,000 distinct CDR3 sequences listed, roughly 51% were seen once. A remark on this clonotype: Its antigen is still unknown. Little can be read into the size of this beta chain, an off-target read in a library designed for alpha chains.

Time point: sample taken at primary tumor resection. This chain links TRBV20-1 with TRBJ1-3; D is uncertain. The source material was lung tumor tissue, sampled at surgery. This receptor was taken from a female donor with early-stage non-small cell lung cancer. Here the CDR3 reads CSASDRIRSSGNTIYF. DNA of the CDR3: TGCAGTGCTTCTGACCGGATCAGGAGCTCTGGAAACACCATATATTTT.